The 25 T cell receptor beta chains presented below share a single source sample, sequenced in a study of vaccination and CD4 T cells after COVID-19. The treatment is: approximately 9-day PBMC culture with coronavirus spike peptide pools or control peptides (ViraFEST assay). The Oncomine TCR Beta short-read assay was applied to DNA of cultured CD4+ T cells. Using its own MiXCR run on the PCR reads, TCRdb lists one record per CDR3 protein. The data contain roughly 8,300 distinct CDR3 sequences, around 60% of them singletons. These receptors lack a known antigen. The material sequenced was cultured CD4+ T cells from blood, taken after SARS-CoV-2 vaccination. These receptors were taken from a human donor with COVID-19.

The chain is built from TRBV29-1 and TRBJ1-2; 7 bases agree with TRBD1. Trimming removed 4 bases from V and 8 bases from J; junction bases left unmatched: 10. Germline lookup yields CDR1 SQVTM and CDR2 ANQGSEA. The CDR3 is 13 residues long. CDR3 DNA: TGCAGCGTTGGGCGACAGGGCGATAAGGGCTACACCTTC. It yields the protein CSVGRQGDKGYTF.

This chain joins TRBV7-2 and TRBJ2-2, with 9 bases lining up with TRBD1. V trimming: 4 bases; J trimming: 3 bases; junction bases outside the gene matches: 6. CDR1 is SGHTA and CDR2 is FQGNSA in the germline V gene. This CDR3 comprises 16 residues. This CDR3 is CASSSVTGGDTGELFF. CDR3 DNA sequence: TGTGCCAGCAGCTCAGTTACAGGGGGCGACACCGGGGAGCTGTTTTTT.

This clonotype has more than one count but fewer than ten. The chain combines TRBV2 with TRBJ1-2, with TRBD1 identical over 7 bases. V lost 3 bases and J lost 2; bases outside the gene matches: 3. Germline V CDR1 and CDR2: SNHLY, FYNNEI. CDR3 length: 14 amino acids. The CDR3, as DNA: TGTGCCAGCAGTGATGGAGGGGGCAACTATGGCTACACCTTC. Its translation: CASSDGGGNYGYTF.

The chain carries TRBV6-1 and TRBJ2-1; 14 bases match TRBD2. CDR1 and CDR2 (germline): MNHNS, SASEGT. J lost 9 bases, V lost 4 bases, and 5 bases had no gene match. This CDR3 is 15 amino acids long. In DNA, the CDR3 is TGTGCCAGCAGTGCCCCGGGACTAGCGGGGGTTGAGCAGTTCTTC. Amino acid sequence: CASSAPGLAGVEQFF.

The chain couples TRBV7-6 to TRBJ1-1; D ambiguous. The CDR3 is 17 residues long. Per germline, CDR1 SGHVS and CDR2 FNYEAQ. V lost 3 bases and J 6 bases, leaving 23 bases between the germline ends. The CDR3 DNA sequence: TGTGCCAGCAGCTTTCGCCCCCCTGGGTTGGGAACCTCTGAAGCTTTCTTT. Protein: CASSFRPPGLGTSEAFF.

The genes are TRBV27 and TRBJ1-6; 7 bases agree with TRBD1. Germline CDR1 is MNHEY and CDR2 is SMNVEV (reference sequence). CDR3 length equals 17 residues. J was trimmed by 0 bases and V by 1 base; bases with no gene match: 3. CDR3 loop: CASSLWGQSSYNSPLHF. CDR3 DNA: TGTGCCAGCAGTTTATGGGGACAGTCCTCCTATAATTCACCCCTCCACTTT.

By share of the sample, this clonotype is medium-sized. This chain links TRBV11-2 with TRBJ2-3, with TRBD1 matching 11 bases. Germline V gene lookup returns CDR1 SGHAT and CDR2 FQNNGV. V gave up 5 bases and J gave up 5 bases; unmatched junction bases: 6. The CDR3 totals 15 residues. CDR3 nucleotides: TGTGCCAGCAGCGCCGGACAGGGGGCAGGAGATACGCAGTATTTT. It is translated as CASSAGQGAGDTQYF.

The chain is built from TRBV20-1 and TRBJ1-3, with a possible D match to TRBD1 (5 bases). Germline assignment: CDR1 DFQATT and CDR2 SNEGSKA (reference sequence). The CDR3 extends over 12 amino acids. Trimming removed 7 bases at V and 4 bases at J, with 11 bases between. CDR3 region: CSGSGTGNTIYF. DNA of the CDR3: TGCAGTGGCTCAGGGACGGGAAACACCATATATTTT.

A remark on this clonotype: The junction departs from germline at one end; a sequencing error may be responsible. The rearrangement joins TRBV6-1 to TRBJ2-1, with 9 bases aligning to TRBD1. The CDR3 totals 16 residues. Germline assignment: CDR1 MNHNS and CDR2 SASEGT. CDR3 residues: CASSELGQGAYNEQLF. CDR3 in DNA: TGTGCCAGCAGTGAGTTGGGACAGGGAGCCTACAATGAGCAGCTCTTC.

This clonotype has just one count. The rearrangement uses TRBV12-3 or TRBV12-4 and TRBJ1-6; TRBD1 matches at 7 bases. The CDR3 runs to 15 residues. V gave up 5 bases and J gave up 9 bases; unmatched junction bases: 10. In nucleotides, the CDR3 is TGTGCCAGCAGTCCACGACAGGGACCAAGTTCACCCCTCCACTTT. It encodes CASSPRQGPSSPLHF.

The rearrangement uses TRBV20-1 and TRBJ2-5; D is unresolved. In germline, CDR1 is DFQATT, CDR2 SNEGSKA (reference sequence). The length of the CDR3 is 13 residues. Trimming took off 6 bases at V and 3 bases at J, with 14 bases between the two ends. CDR3 sequence reads: CSAVGAGKETQYF. Here the CDR3 DNA reads TGCAGTGCGGTCGGAGCCGGCAAAGAGACCCAGTACTTC.

In its sample, this clonotype was seen a few times. V usage is TRBV6-5 and J usage is TRBJ1-1, with a weak D call TRBD1 (6 bases). Looked up from germline, CDR1 is MNHEY and CDR2 is SVGAGI. The CDR3 has 14 residues. The V end lost 4 bases, the J end lost 2 bases, and 11 bases lay between the germline ends. The CDR3 reads CASSFAGDNTEAFF. In DNA form, the CDR3 reads TGTGCCAGCAGTTTTGCAGGGGACAACACTGAAGCTTTCTTT.

CDR3 amino acids: CATGDRGPGEPQHF. The CDR3, as DNA: TGTGCCACTGGGGACAGGGGGCCGGGTGAGCCCCAGCATTTT. This chain joins TRBV24-1 and TRBJ1-5; 12 nucleotides match TRBD1. CDR1 and CDR2 (germline): KGHDR, SFDVKD. V lost 10 bases and J lost 8; bases outside the gene matches: 8. The CDR3 spans 14 residues.

V is TRBV6-2 or TRBV6-3 and J is TRBJ1-5, with D tentatively TRBD1 (6 bases). Germline CDR1 is MNHEY and CDR2 is SVGEGT. The CDR3 runs to 14 residues. The germline V and J ends were trimmed by 0 bases and 4 bases, with 7 bases remaining between them. CDR3 DNA: TGTGCCAGCAGTTACTCCCAGGGGAATCAGCCCCAGCATTTT. Translation: CASSYSQGNQPQHF.

The V gene is TRBV12-3 or TRBV12-4, the J gene TRBJ2-5, with D possibly being TRBD2 (6 bases). V lost 7 bases, J lost 4 bases, and 19 bases lay in between. CDR3 length equals 15 residues. The CDR3 reads CASNQNRDFPETQYF. The CDR3 DNA is TGTGCCAGCAACCAGAACCGGGACTTCCCAGAGACCCAGTACTTC.

The chain recombines TRBV6-1 with TRBJ2-2; D uncertain. The CDR3 covers 15 residues. Trimming left V 6 bases short and J 1 base short, with 12 bases between. Germline V gene sequence: CDR1 MNHNS, CDR2 SASEGT. The CDR3 loop reads CASRSTDQNTGELFF. For the CDR3, the DNA is TGTGCCAGCAGGAGTACGGACCAGAACACCGGGGAGCTGTTTTTT.

The chain is built from TRBV6-1 and TRBJ2-3, with a possible D match to TRBD2 (6 bases). Germline values: CDR1 MNHNS, CDR2 SASEGT. The CDR3 contains 17 residues. V lost 4 bases to trimming and J lost 1 base, with 18 bases between them. DNA of the CDR3: TGTGCCAGCAGTGCGGGACCTCGCCCGGGGGGCACAGATACGCAGTATTTT. This sequence encodes CASSAGPRPGGTDTQYF.

The rearrangement links TRBV2 to TRBJ1-6; D perhaps matches TRBD1 (5 bases). Trimming left V 6 bases short and J 10 bases short, with 10 bases between. Germline V lookup: CDR1 SNHLY, CDR2 FYNNEI. The CDR3 is made up of 12 amino acids. The CDR3 spells CASREGKSPLHF. In DNA, the CDR3 is TGTGCCAGCAGGGAGGGGAAGTCACCCCTCCACTTT.

V and J are TRBV28 and TRBJ1-5; D might be TRBD1 (5 bases). Germline-derived CDR1 and CDR2 are MDHEN and SYDVKM. The CDR3 length is 17 residues. V dropped 5 bases and J dropped 6 bases, with 23 bases sitting between them. The CDR3 sequence: CASSDGTGKWGIQPQHF. CDR3 nucleotides: TGTGCCAGCAGTGATGGGACTGGCAAGTGGGGAATTCAGCCCCAGCATTTT.

V gene TRBV11-2 combines with J gene TRBJ2-3, with D unclear. Germline CDR1 reads SGHAT; CDR2 reads FQNNGV. V lost 1 base to trimming and J lost 4 bases, with 15 bases between them. The CDR3 sequence is 16 residues long. The DNA for the CDR3 is TGTGCCAGCAGCTTAGGACCTCCCCTGAGCGCAGATACGCAGTATTTT. This gives the protein CASSLGPPLSADTQYF.

This clonotype was observed once. V is TRBV7-2 and J is TRBJ1-2, with D maybe TRBD1 (6 bases). Trimming removed 2 bases from V and 6 bases from J, with 19 bases in between. Germline CDR1 reads SGHTA; CDR2 reads FQGNSA. This CDR3 has 16 amino acids. The CDR3: CASSLITSGHIDGYTF. The CDR3 DNA reads TGTGCCAGCAGCTTAATCACCTCGGGACACATCGATGGCTACACCTTC.

The chain recombines TRBV6-1 with TRBJ2-6; D is undetermined. Per germline, CDR1 MNHNS and CDR2 SASEGT. This CDR3 spans 17 amino acids. V was trimmed by 5 bases and J by 0 bases, leaving 14 bases between them. The CDR3 DNA sequence: TGTGCCAGCAGTCGAAAGTCGATCAACTCTGGGGCCAACGTCCTGACTTTC. Translation: CASSRKSINSGANVLTF.

This chain uses TRBV6-1 with TRBJ1-2, with 7 bases matching TRBD1. Per the germline V gene, CDR1 is MNHNS and CDR2 is SASEGT. V shed 6 bases and J 7 bases; nucleotides not matched to a gene: 8. The CDR3 is 13 amino acids. In nucleotides, the CDR3 is TGTGCCAGCAGAGACAGGGACAGCTCTGGCTACACCTTC. Its translation is CASRDRDSSGYTF.

The chain employs TRBV6-5 and TRBJ1-2, with 11 bases fitting TRBD1. The J segment lost 7 bases and the V segment lost 2 bases, leaving 6 bases of the junction unmatched. The CDR3 has 15 amino acids. The germline gives CDR1 MNHEY, CDR2 SVGAGI. The CDR3 sequence: CASSYRDRGKGGYTF. In DNA, the CDR3 is TGTGCCAGCAGTTACCGGGACAGGGGGAAGGGTGGCTACACCTTC.

The rearrangement joins TRBV24-1 to TRBJ2-1; 8 bases agree with TRBD2. Losses at the gene ends were 2 bases for V and 6 bases for J; bases not matched to a gene: 11. The CDR3 sequence is 17 residues long. Germline V gives CDR1 KGHDR, CDR2 SFDVKD. The CDR3 DNA sequence: TGTGCCACCAGTGATTCCCGGGAGGGCTTACAATCCAATGAGCAGTTCTTC. This encodes CATSDSREGLQSNEQFF.